The 20 T cell receptor beta chains in this list originate from one sample, sequenced in a study of T cells expressing NK-cell markers. TCRdb reprocessed the 5' RACE reads, keeping one entry per CDR3 protein, no DNA. The table counts about 460,000 distinct CDR3 sequences; 1.4% lies in the top ten. Material for sequencing was blood T cells: a sorted CD56 or NKG2C T cell subset, CD4+ or CD8+ T cells, or bulk PBMC T cells (not recorded which). Source of these receptors: a woman between 50 and 59 years old in good health.

This rearrangement joins TRBV4-1 to TRBJ2-4; the D gene TCRdb calls, TRBD2, cannot be checked with no DNA. The CDR3 loop spans 17 amino acids. Germline V CDR1 and CDR2: MGHRA, YSYEKL. CDR3 protein: CASSQGPSGTVKNIQYF.

This chain connects TRBV7-6 to TRBJ2-5; TCRdb's D gene call, TRBD1, goes unchecked for lack of DNA. In germline, CDR1 is SGHVS, CDR2 FNYEAQ. This CDR3 contains 16 residues. Here the CDR3 reads CASSLAHVGGQETQYF.

The CDR3 protein is CASGRGDAGELFF. The V gene is TRBV12-5, the J gene TRBJ2-2; TCRdb's D gene call, TRBD1, goes unchecked for lack of DNA. The CDR3 is made up of 13 amino acids. Germline values: CDR1 LGHNT, CDR2 FRNRAP.

The genes are TRBV24-1 and TRBJ2-7; the TCRdb D gene call, TRBD2, has no DNA to confirm it. CDR3 length: 15 amino acids. Germline lookup yields CDR1 KGHDR and CDR2 SFDVKD. CDR3 in amino acids: CATRRKGLADYEQYF.

The V gene is TRBV20-1, the J gene TRBJ1-2; TCRdb outputs TRBD1, but without DNA this stays unchecked. This CDR3 has 13 amino acids. CDR1 and CDR2 from the germline V gene are DFQATT and SNEGSKA (reference sequence). This CDR3 reads CSAPHGTGVWATF.

The gene calls are TRBV20-1 and TRBJ1-4; TCRdb picks TRBD1, but there is no DNA to check that call. This CDR3 contains 16 residues. Looked up from germline, CDR1 is DFQATT and CDR2 is SNEGSKA (reference sequence). The CDR3 spells CSARVPGGVPVGKLFF.

V usage is TRBV20-1 and J usage is TRBJ2-5. The CDR3 is made up of 16 amino acids. Germline V gene lookup returns CDR1 DFQATT and CDR2 SNEGSKA (reference sequence). This chain's CDR3 is CSAREGWLPPRGTQYF.

The chain joins TRBV19 to TRBJ1-1; TCRdb selects TRBD1, and the lack of DNA leaves this call unchecked. The CDR3 length is 15 residues. Per the germline V gene, CDR1 is LNHDA and CDR2 is SQIVND (reference sequence). The CDR3 sequence is CASSPEGGRDTEAFF.

The CDR3 loop reads CASRQDHSTPNYGYTF. The V gene is TRBV4-1, the J gene TRBJ1-2. CDR1 and CDR2 (germline): MGHRA, YSYEKL. The CDR3 has 16 amino acids.

The chain recombines TRBV7-2 with TRBJ2-7; with no DNA, the TCRdb D assignment of TRBD2 cannot be verified. Germline CDR1 and CDR2: SGHTA and FQGNSA. There are 16 residues in the CDR3. This CDR3 reads CASSLPGLAGTYEQYF. Drawing the rest from reference TRBV7-2 and TRBJ2-7, the complete variable domain is GAGVSQSPSNKVTEKGKDVELRCDPISGHTALYWYRQSLGQGLEFLIYFQGNSAPDKSGLPSDRFSAERTGGSVSTLTIQRTQQEDSAVYLCASSLPGLAGTYEQYFGPGTRLTVT.

V and J are TRBV6-1 and TRBJ2-2; TCRdb proposes TRBD1, but this gene call is untestable without DNA. Germline-derived CDR1 and CDR2 are MNHNS and SASEGT. This CDR3 contains 13 residues. The CDR3: CASWGPTPGELFF.

V is TRBV10-3 and J is TRBJ1-2. CDR1 is ENHRY, CDR2 SYGVKD, per germline. The CDR3 contains 16 residues. The CDR3 reads CAISEPLTPANYGYTF.

CDR3: CASRRTGKTQYF. The chain employs TRBV12-3 or TRBV12-4 and TRBJ2-3; the TCRdb call, TRBD1, lacks DNA for checking. CDR3 length: 12 amino acids.

V gene TRBV12-3 or TRBV12-4 combines with J gene TRBJ1-4. CDR3 length: 13 amino acids. CDR3 loop: CASRVGSNEKLFF.

V is TRBV12-3 or TRBV12-4 and J is TRBJ2-1; TCRdb names TRBD1, which stays unverified in the absence of DNA. The CDR3 is made up of 15 amino acids. CDR3 amino acids: CASSRTGKRYNEQFF.

This sequence joins TRBV20-1 and TRBJ2-1; TCRdb calls TRBD2, which cannot be checked without DNA. CDR3 size: 11 residues. Per the germline V gene, CDR1 is DFQATT and CDR2 is SNEGSKA (reference sequence). The CDR3 is CSAPLLNEQFF.

The chain links TRBV3-1 to TRBJ1-5; no DNA is available, so the TRBD1 call from TCRdb remains unchecked. The CDR3 sequence is 13 residues long. Germline V CDR1 and CDR2: LGHDT, YNNKEL (reference sequence). The CDR3 is CASSPWAGEPQHF.

The rearrangement joins TRBV12-3 or TRBV12-4 to TRBJ2-1; TCRdb gives TRBD1 as the D gene, but with no DNA this cannot be confirmed. The CDR3 sequence is 12 residues long. The CDR3 loop reads CASSNREHEQFF.

The chain recombines TRBV11-3 with TRBJ2-5; the TCRdb D gene call, TRBD2, has no DNA to confirm it. The germline CDR1 and CDR2 sequences are SGHNT and YENEEA. This CDR3 spans 15 amino acids. CDR3 protein: CASRAGGPGEETQYF. Together with reference TRBV11-3 and TRBJ2-5, the CDR3 gives the full variable domain: EAGVVQSPRYKIIEKKQPVAFWCNPISGHNTLYWYLQNLGQGPELLIRYENEEAVDDSQLPKDRFSAERLKGVDSTLKIQPAELGDSAVYLCASRAGGPGEETQYFGPGTRLLVL.

The J gene is TRBJ1-6, the V gene TRBV28; the D call of TRBD1 rests on TCRdb alone, since no DNA is present to check it. The length of the CDR3 is 15 residues. In germline, CDR1 is MDHEN, CDR2 SYDVKM. This CDR3 is CASSPSTGTHSPLHF.